Following are 25 T cell receptor beta chains from one sample sequenced in a study of cytomegalovirus exposure and HLA in healthy donors. Both 60 Vbeta primers and 13 Jbeta primers went into the PCR. Clones were sequenced by immunoSEQ multiplex PCR, and TCRdb holds only the in-frame ones, with some missing. The sample carries approximately 170,000 clones, about 81% recorded once. Sequencing input: PBMCs. The receptors here all came from a man aged 30 to 39 in good health and CMV-seropositive.

V is TRBV19 and J is TRBJ1-4; 9 nucleotides line up with TRBD1. Germline trimming cut 4 bases from V and 4 bases from J; bases unmatched to any gene: 10. Germline CDR1 and CDR2: LNHDA and SQIVND (reference sequence). The CDR3 totals 17 residues. CDR3 sequence reads: CASSKPGTGSINEKLFF. Here the CDR3 DNA reads TGTGCCAGTAGTAAACCCGGGACAGGGTCGATTAATGAAAAACTGTTTTTT.

The V call is TRBV2, the J call TRBJ2-2; weak D call: TRBD2 (6 bases). CDR1 and CDR2 (germline): SNHLY, FYNNEI. V was clipped by 6 bases and J by 2 bases, with 10 bases between them. CDR3 length equals 14 residues. For the CDR3, the DNA is TGTGCCAGCAGGAGGACTACCAACACCGGGGAGCTGTTTTTT. Residues: CASRRTTNTGELFF. Full variable domain (missing parts from reference TRBV2 and TRBJ2-2): EPEVTQTPSHQVTQMGQEVILRCVPISNHLYFYWYRQILGQKVEFLVSFYNNEISEKSEIFDDQFSVERPDGSNFTLKIRSTKLEDSAMYFCASRRTTNTGELFFGEGSRLTVL.

This rearrangement joins TRBV19 to TRBJ1-2, with D uncertain. From germline, CDR1 is LNHDA and CDR2 SQIVND (reference sequence). CDR3 length: 15 amino acids. V gave up 3 bases and J gave up 6 bases, with 17 bases separating them. CDR3 amino acids: CASSISRAMEHGYTF. In DNA form, the CDR3 reads TGTGCCAGTAGTATTAGCCGAGCCATGGAGCATGGCTACACCTTC.

The chain combines TRBV6-6 with TRBJ2-7, with D perhaps TRBD2 (6 bases). The CDR3 totals 15 residues. Trimming left V 2 bases short and J 0 bases short, with 11 bases between. In germline, CDR1 is MNHNY, CDR2 SVGAGI (reference sequence). The DNA of the CDR3 is TGTGCCAGCAGTTACAGGGACTCCTCCTCCTACGAGCAGTACTTC. Its protein is CASSYRDSSSYEQYF.

V gene TRBV25-1 combines with J gene TRBJ2-5, with TRBD1 as a possible D gene (6 bases). Deletions cut 3 bases from V and 1 base from J, with 12 bases between. The CDR3 runs to 15 residues. CDR1 and CDR2 (germline): MGHDK, SYGVNS. The CDR3 loop is CASSDPGQIQETQYF. The CDR3 DNA sequence: TGTGCCAGCAGTGACCCCGGACAGATCCAAGAGACCCAGTACTTC.

This clone was seen only a few times. This chain connects TRBV28 to TRBJ2-7, with 10 positions matching TRBD2. Germline V gives CDR1 MDHEN, CDR2 SYDVKM. This CDR3 region has 14 residues. V shed 6 bases and J 2 bases; nucleotides not matched to a gene: 4. DNA of the CDR3: TGTGCCAGCAGCTCCGGGACTAGCGCCTACGAGCAGTACTTC. It yields the protein CASSSGTSAYEQYF.

V is TRBV15 and J is TRBJ2-1; TRBD1 matches at 9 bases. Germline V gene data show CDR1 as LNHNV and CDR2 as YYDKDF (reference sequence). Losses at the gene ends were 3 bases for V and 7 bases for J; bases not matched to a gene: 7. The CDR3 runs 15 residues. DNA of the CDR3: TGTGCCACCAGCAGGGGACAGGGCGAGTGGAATGAGCAGTTCTTC. Its protein product is CATSRGQGEWNEQFF.

The CDR3 loop is CASSQPGGQAVYGYTF. In nucleotides, the CDR3 is TGTGCCAGCAGCCAACCTGGGGGACAGGCGGTCTATGGCTACACCTTC. V is TRBV4-2 and J is TRBJ1-2; the match to TRBD1 covers 8 bases. V was clipped by 2 bases and J by 4 bases; unmatched bases: 9. This CDR3 spans 16 amino acids. Germline CDR1 is LGHNA and CDR2 is YNFKEQ.

V is TRBV7-9 and J is TRBJ2-5, with 8 bases that match TRBD1. V gave up 5 bases and J gave up 0 bases; unmatched junction bases: 8. The germline V gene has CDR1 SEHNR and CDR2 FQNEAQ (reference sequence). This CDR3 has 16 amino acids. Written as DNA, the CDR3 is TGTGCCAGCAGCCCGCGGGACAGGCGGTACCAAGAGACCCAGTACTTC. This codes for CASSPRDRRYQETQYF.

The chain has TRBV30 and TRBJ2-5, with 16 bases lining up with TRBD2. The trim removed 4 bases at V and 5 bases at J, leaving 4 bases unmatched. The germline gives CDR1 GTSNPN, CDR2 SVGIG (reference sequence). This CDR3 region has 15 residues. CDR3 residues: CAWKGLAGGLETQYF. The DNA of the CDR3 is TGTGCCTGGAAGGGACTAGCGGGGGGGCTCGAGACCCAGTACTTC.

This chain uses TRBV30 with TRBJ1-1; tentatively, D is TRBD1 (5 bases). V shed 4 bases and J shed 0 bases, with 9 bases lying between them. The CDR3 loop spans 13 amino acids. Germline CDR1 is GTSNPN and CDR2 is SVGIG (reference sequence). The CDR3 nucleotides are TGTGCCTGGAAGGACAAGCTGAACACTGAAGCTTTCTTT. This sequence encodes CAWKDKLNTEAFF.

The V call is TRBV4-3, the J call TRBJ2-7; D may be TRBD2 (6 bases). V was cut by 0 bases and J by 4 bases, with 22 bases left in between. The germline V gene encodes CDR1 LGHNA and CDR2 YSLEER. CDR3 size: 18 residues. The CDR3 bases are TGCGCCAGCAGCCAAGAGATAGGCCAGGGAGGCCTACTGTACGAGCAGTACTTC. Translation: CASSQEIGQGGLLYEQYF.

CDR3 in DNA: TGCGCCAGCACGAGGGCAAACTCCTACAATGAGCAGTTCTTC. Translating it yields CASTRANSYNEQFF. The genes are TRBV5-1 and TRBJ2-1, with D possibly being TRBD2 (5 bases). Trimming shortened V by 6 bases and J by 0 bases, and 10 bases separated the two germline ends. Germline lookup yields CDR1 SGHRS and CDR2 YFSETQ. The CDR3 is 14 residues long.

V usage is TRBV7-2 and J usage is TRBJ1-1, with D tentatively TRBD1 (5 bases). The V end lost 3 bases, the J end lost 4 bases, and 9 bases lay between the germline ends. The CDR3 has 13 amino acids. The germline gives CDR1 SGHTA, CDR2 FQGNSA. The CDR3 nucleotides are TGTGCCAGCAGCTTTGGCGGGGCCACTGAAGCTTTCTTT. Translation gives CASSFGGATEAFF.

In its sample, this clone was seen a few times. This chain connects TRBV4-3 to TRBJ2-7, with 7 bases matching TRBD1. V shed 0 bases and J 2 bases; nucleotides not matched to a gene: 7. The CDR3 covers 16 residues. The germline gives CDR1 LGHNA, CDR2 YSLEER. Here the CDR3 DNA reads TGCGCCAGCAGCCAAGATTTGGGGACAGATGCCTACGAGCAGTACTTC. Translation: CASSQDLGTDAYEQYF.

This rearrangement joins TRBV4-2 to TRBJ2-7; 12 nucleotides agree with TRBD2. There are 15 residues in the CDR3. The germline CDR1 and CDR2 sequences are LGHNA and YNFKEQ. The trim removed 4 bases at V and 0 bases at J, leaving 1 base unmatched. CDR3 bases: TGTGCCAGCAGCCCTAGCGGGGGGGCCTCCTACGAGCAGTACTTC. Protein product: CASSPSGGASYEQYF.

V gene TRBV4-2 combines with J gene TRBJ1-1; no definite D call. Trimming left V 0 bases short and J 2 bases short, with 13 bases between. From germline, CDR1 is LGHNA and CDR2 YNFKEQ. The CDR3 is 16 amino acids. The CDR3 spells CASSQDQMEVNTEAFF. The CDR3 nucleotides are TGTGCCAGCAGCCAAGATCAGATGGAGGTCAACACTGAAGCTTTCTTT.

This chain links TRBV5-1 with TRBJ2-7; TRBD1 matches at 9 bases. This CDR3 comprises 14 residues. V lost 0 bases to trimming and J lost 4 bases; unmatched junction nucleotides: 2. Germline loops: CDR1 SGHRS, CDR2 YFSETQ. The CDR3 DNA is TGCGCCAGCAGCTTGGCCGGGACAGGGTACGAGCAGTACTTC. Its protein product is CASSLAGTGYEQYF.

This clone was picked up a small number of times. The V call is TRBV7-2, the J call TRBJ2-5; D gene unclear. Trimming left V 6 bases short and J 1 base short, with 9 bases between. Germline values: CDR1 SGHTA, CDR2 FQGNSA. The CDR3 is 13 amino acids. CDR3 in amino acids: CASSSSSQETQYF. The CDR3 bases are TGTGCCAGCAGTTCTAGTTCCCAAGAGACCCAGTACTTC.

This clone was recorded only once. This chain's CDR3 is CASSRGGMLEETQYF. Here the CDR3 DNA reads TGTGCCAGCAGTCGCGGGGGGATGCTAGAGGAGACCCAGTACTTC. The J gene is TRBJ2-5, the V gene TRBV6-5, with 8 bases identical to TRBD2. Trimming at V came to 5 bases and at J to 5 bases, leaving 10 bases not matched to a gene. The germline gives CDR1 MNHEY, CDR2 SVGAGI. The CDR3 is made up of 15 amino acids.

V and J are TRBV6-1 and TRBJ2-7; 7 positions match TRBD2. The CDR3 is 15 amino acids. J lost 1 base, V lost 6 bases, and 9 bases had no gene match. In germline, CDR1 is MNHNS, CDR2 SASEGT. CDR3 nucleotides: TGTGCCAGCAGGCAGGGACTATCTAGTTCCTACGAGCAGTACTTC. Its protein product is CASRQGLSSSYEQYF.

This chain joins TRBV6-5 and TRBJ1-2; 7 bases fit TRBD1. The V segment lost 0 bases and the J segment 4 bases; nucleotides outside the gene matches: 2. Per germline, CDR1 MNHEY and CDR2 SVGAGI. The CDR3 extends over 14 amino acids. Here the CDR3 reads CASSYSGQSYGYTF. The CDR3 DNA follows: TGTGCCAGCAGTTACTCGGGACAGTCCTATGGCTACACCTTC.

This clone was detected a few times. The rearrangement links TRBV27 to TRBJ2-5; TRBD1 is a possible D gene (7 bases). The end of the DNA fits TRBJ2-7 better, so the J call may be wrong. CDR3 length: 14 residues. CDR1 MNHEY and CDR2 SMNVEV come from the germline V gene (reference sequence). The CDR3 DNA is TGTGCCAGCAACCCCAGGGGGGACGGGTACGAGCAGTACTTC. Its protein is CASNPRGDGYEQYF.

This clone has just a few counts. The gene calls are TRBV11-2 and TRBJ1-1, with 11 positions matching TRBD1. CDR3 length equals 13 residues. The J segment lost 8 bases and the V segment lost 4 bases, leaving 3 bases of the junction unmatched. Per germline, CDR1 SGHAT and CDR2 FQNNGV. The CDR3: CASSSGQGDEAFF. CDR3 nucleotide sequence: TGTGCCAGCAGCTCGGGACAGGGGGACGAAGCTTTCTTT.

Relative to its sample, this clone is medium-sized (0.01 to 0.1%). CDR3 residues: CASSSEGENTEAFF. In DNA, the CDR3 is TGTGCCAGCAGCTCGGAGGGTGAAAACACTGAAGCTTTCTTT. The rearrangement links TRBV9 to TRBJ1-1; D is ambiguous. Trimming pared 4 bases from V and 2 bases from J, leaving 12 bases between. From germline, CDR1 is SGDLS and CDR2 YYNGEE. The CDR3 spans 14 residues.